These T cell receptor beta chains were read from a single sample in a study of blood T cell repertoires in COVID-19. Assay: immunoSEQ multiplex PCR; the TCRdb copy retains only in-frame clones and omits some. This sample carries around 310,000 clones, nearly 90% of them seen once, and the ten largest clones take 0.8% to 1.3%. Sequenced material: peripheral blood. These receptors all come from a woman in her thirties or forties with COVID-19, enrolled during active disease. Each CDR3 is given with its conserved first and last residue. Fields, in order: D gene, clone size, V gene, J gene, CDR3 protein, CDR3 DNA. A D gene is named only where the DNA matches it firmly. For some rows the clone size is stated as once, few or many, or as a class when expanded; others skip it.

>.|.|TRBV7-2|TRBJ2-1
CASSFRRGGEGNEQFF
TGTGCCAGCAGCTTCCGGAGGGGCGGGGAAGGGAATGAGCAGTTCTTC
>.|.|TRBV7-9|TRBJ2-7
CASSLEGWTSYEQYF
TGTGCCAGCAGCTTAGAGGGCTGGACTTCCTACGAGCAGTACTTC
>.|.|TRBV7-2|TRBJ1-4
CASSFRVGNEKLFF
TGTGCCAGCAGCTTCAGGGTAGGAAATGAAAAACTGTTTTTT
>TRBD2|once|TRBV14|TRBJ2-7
CASSQPSGGIYEQYF
TGTGCCAGCAGCCAACCTAGCGGGGGGATCTACGAGCAGTACTTC
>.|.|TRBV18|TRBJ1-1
CASSPPMGAGGTEAFF
TGTGCCAGCTCACCACCGATGGGGGCTGGAGGTACTGAAGCTTTCTTT
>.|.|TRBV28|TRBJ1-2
CASSPPGLRLPNHGYTF
TGTGCCAGCAGTCCCCCGGGACTGAGGTTACCTAATCATGGCTACACCTTC
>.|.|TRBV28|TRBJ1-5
CASSLSPGASNQPQHF
TGTGCCAGCAGTTTATCCCCGGGTGCGAGCAATCAGCCCCAGCATTTT
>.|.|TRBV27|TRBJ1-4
CASSSITGSTNEKLFF
TGTGCCAGCAGTTCGATTACAGGGTCAACTAATGAAAAACTGTTTTTT
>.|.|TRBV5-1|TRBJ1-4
CASSLQGSEKLFF
TGCGCCAGCAGCTTGCAGGGTAGCGAAAAACTGTTTTTT
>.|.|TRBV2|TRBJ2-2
CASSESFAGELFF
TGTGCCAGCAGTGAATCGTTTGCCGGGGAGCTGTTTTTT
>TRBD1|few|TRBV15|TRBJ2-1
CATSAGGTDYNEQFF
TGTGCCACCAGCGCCGGTGGGACAGACTACAATGAGCAGTTCTTC
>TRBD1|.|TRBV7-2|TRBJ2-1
CASSLDRGRYNEQFF
TGTGCCAGCAGCTTGGACAGGGGGCGCTACAATGAGCAGTTCTTC
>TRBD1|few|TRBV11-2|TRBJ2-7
CASSLGPGQNYEQYF
TGTGCCAGCAGCTTAGGCCCGGGACAGAACTACGAGCAGTACTTC
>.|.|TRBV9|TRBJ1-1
CASSVVQGPTEAFF
TGTGCCAGCAGCGTAGTACAGGGTCCCACTGAAGCTTTCTTT
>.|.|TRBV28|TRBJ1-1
CASSPYGPNTEAFF
TGTGCCAGCAGTCCTTATGGCCCGAACACTGAAGCTTTCTTT
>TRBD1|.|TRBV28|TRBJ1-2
CASSQTGNYGYTF
TGTGCCAGCAGTCAGACAGGGAACTATGGCTACACCTTC
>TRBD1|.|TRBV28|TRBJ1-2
CASKPYRPGGRNYGYTF
TGTGCCAGCAAGCCTTACAGGCCAGGGGGACGTAACTATGGCTACACCTTC
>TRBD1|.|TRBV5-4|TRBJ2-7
CASSYGTGTEQYF
TGTGCCAGCAGCTATGGGACAGGGACCGAGCAGTACTTC
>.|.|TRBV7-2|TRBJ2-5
CASRLTAQETQYF
TGTGCCAGCAGGCTGACAGCGCAAGAGACCCAGTACTTC
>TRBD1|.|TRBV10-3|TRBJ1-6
CASGTGANSPLHF
TGTGCCAGCGGGACAGGGGCTAATTCACCCCTCCACTTT